This T cell receptor (beta chain) appears in the sequencing data of a study of monozygotic twins with inflammatory bowel disease. TCRdb re-called the 5' RACE reads; every CDR3 protein appears as one record, without DNA. This table lists approximately 330,000 distinct CDR3 sequences. This CDR3 contains 14 residues. CDR1 and CDR2 (germline): DFQATT, SNEGSKA (reference sequence). The source of this sequence is a human donor with ulcerative colitis or Crohn's disease, or a healthy co-twin of an affected twin (not recorded which). V usage is TRBV20-1 and J usage is TRBJ1-2; the TRBD1 assignment by TCRdb is unverifiable without DNA. The sequenced sample consisted of blood. The CDR3 protein is CSATGTETNYGYTF.